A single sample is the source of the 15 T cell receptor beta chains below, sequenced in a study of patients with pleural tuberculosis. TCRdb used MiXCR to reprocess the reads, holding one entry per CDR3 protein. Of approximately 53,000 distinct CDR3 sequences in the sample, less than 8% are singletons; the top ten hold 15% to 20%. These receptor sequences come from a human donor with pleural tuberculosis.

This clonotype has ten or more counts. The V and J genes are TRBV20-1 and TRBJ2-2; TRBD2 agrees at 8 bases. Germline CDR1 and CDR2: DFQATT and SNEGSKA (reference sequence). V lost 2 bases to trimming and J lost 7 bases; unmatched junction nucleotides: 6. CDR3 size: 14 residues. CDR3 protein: CSARPSGSYGELFF. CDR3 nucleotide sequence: TGCAGTGCTAGACCCAGCGGGAGTTACGGGGAGCTGTTTTTT.

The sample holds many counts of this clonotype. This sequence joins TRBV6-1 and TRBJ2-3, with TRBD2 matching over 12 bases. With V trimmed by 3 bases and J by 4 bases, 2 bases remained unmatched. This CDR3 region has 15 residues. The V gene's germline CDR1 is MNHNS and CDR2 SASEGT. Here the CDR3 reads CASSDGLAGSDTQYF. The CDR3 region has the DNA TGTGCCAGCAGTGATGGACTAGCGGGATCAGATACGCAGTATTTT.

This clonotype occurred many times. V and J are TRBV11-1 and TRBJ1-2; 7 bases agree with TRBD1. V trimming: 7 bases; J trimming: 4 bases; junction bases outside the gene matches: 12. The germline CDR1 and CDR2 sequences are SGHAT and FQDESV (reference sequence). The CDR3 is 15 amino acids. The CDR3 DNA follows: TGTGCCAGCACTTCAGGACAGGTCCTGGGCTATGGCTACACCTTC. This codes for CASTSGQVLGYGYTF. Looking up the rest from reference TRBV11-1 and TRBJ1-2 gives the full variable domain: EAEVAQSPRYKITEKSQAVAFWCDPISGHATLYWYRQILGQGPELLVQFQDESVVDDSQLPKDRFSAERLKGVDSTLKIQPAELGDSAMYLCASTSGQVLGYGYTFGSGTRLTVV.

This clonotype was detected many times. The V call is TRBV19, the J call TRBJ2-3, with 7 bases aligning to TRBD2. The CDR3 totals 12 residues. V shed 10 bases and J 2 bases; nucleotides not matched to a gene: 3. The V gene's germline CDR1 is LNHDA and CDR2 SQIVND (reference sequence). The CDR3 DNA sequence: TGTGCCACCCGGGGGGACACAGATACGCAGTATTTT. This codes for CATRGDTDTQYF. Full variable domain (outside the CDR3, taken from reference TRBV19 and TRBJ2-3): DGGITQSPKYLFRKEGQNVTLSCEQNLNHDAMYWYRQDPGQGLRLIYYSQIVNDFQKGDIAEGYSVSREKKESFPLTVTSAQKNPTAFYLCATRGDTDTQYFGPGTRLTVL.

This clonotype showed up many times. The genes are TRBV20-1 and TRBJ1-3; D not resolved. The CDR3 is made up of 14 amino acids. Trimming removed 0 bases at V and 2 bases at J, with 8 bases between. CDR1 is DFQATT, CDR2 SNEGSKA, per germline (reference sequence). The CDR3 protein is CSARDSGPGNTIYF. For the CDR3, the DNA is TGCAGTGCTAGAGATAGCGGGCCTGGAAACACCATATATTTT.

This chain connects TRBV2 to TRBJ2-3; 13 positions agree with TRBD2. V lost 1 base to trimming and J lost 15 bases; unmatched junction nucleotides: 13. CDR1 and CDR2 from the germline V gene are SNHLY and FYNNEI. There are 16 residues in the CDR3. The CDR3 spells CASSEGSTSGRAFNYF. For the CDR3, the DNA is TGTGCCAGCAGTGAAGGGAGTACTAGCGGGAGGGCGTTCAACTATTTT.

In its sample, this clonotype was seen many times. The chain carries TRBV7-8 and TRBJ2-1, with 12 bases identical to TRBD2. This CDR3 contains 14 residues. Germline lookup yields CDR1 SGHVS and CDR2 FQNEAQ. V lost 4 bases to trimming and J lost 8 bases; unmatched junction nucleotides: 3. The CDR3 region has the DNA TGTGCCAGCAGCTCACTAGCGGGAGGCGATGAGCAGTTCTTC. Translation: CASSSLAGGDEQFF.

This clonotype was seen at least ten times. The CDR3 DNA reads TGTGCCAGCAGCCCAGGGGCCAACGTCCTGACTTTC. Residues: CASSPGANVLTF. The J gene is TRBJ2-6, the V gene TRBV27, with D uncertain. The CDR3 loop spans 12 amino acids. V lost 6 bases and J 4 bases, leaving 4 bases between the germline ends. Germline-derived CDR1 and CDR2 are MNHEY and SMNVEV (reference sequence).

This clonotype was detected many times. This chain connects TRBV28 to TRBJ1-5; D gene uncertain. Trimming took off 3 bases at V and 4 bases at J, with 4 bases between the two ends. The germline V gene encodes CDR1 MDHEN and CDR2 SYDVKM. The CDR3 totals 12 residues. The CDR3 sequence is CASSFVNQPQHF. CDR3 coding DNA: TGTGCCAGCAGTTTTGTGAATCAGCCCCAGCATTTT.

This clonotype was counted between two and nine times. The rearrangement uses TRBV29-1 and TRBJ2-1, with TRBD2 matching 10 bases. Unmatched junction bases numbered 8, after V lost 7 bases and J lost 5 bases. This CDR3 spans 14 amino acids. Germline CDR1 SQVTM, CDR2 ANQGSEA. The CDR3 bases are TGCAGCGCCCCCCCTAGCGGGGGAAACAATGAGCAGTTCTTC. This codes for CSAPPSGGNNEQFF.

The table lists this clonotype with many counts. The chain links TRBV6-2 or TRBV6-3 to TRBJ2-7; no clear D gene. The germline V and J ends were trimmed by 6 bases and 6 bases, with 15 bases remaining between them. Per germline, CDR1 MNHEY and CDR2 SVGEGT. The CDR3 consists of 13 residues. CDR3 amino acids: CASSRNGVVEQYV. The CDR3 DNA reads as TGTGCCAGCAGCCGAAATGGGGTTGTCGAGCAGTACGTC.

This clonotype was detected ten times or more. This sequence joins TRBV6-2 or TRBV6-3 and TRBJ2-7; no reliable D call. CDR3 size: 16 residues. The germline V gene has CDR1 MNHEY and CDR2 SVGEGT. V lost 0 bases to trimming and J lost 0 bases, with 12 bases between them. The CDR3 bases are TGTGCCAGCAGTTACTCAGGAGCAGTTCGCTCCTACGAGCAGTACGTC. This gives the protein CASSYSGAVRSYEQYV.

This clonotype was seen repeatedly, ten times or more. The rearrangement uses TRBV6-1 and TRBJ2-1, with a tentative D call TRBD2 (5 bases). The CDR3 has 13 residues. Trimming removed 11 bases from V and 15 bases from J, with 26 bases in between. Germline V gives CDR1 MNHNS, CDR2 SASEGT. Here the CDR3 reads CAGGGLAGARRFF. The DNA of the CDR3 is TGTGCCGGCGGCGGACTGGCCGGAGCGAGGCGGTTCTTC.

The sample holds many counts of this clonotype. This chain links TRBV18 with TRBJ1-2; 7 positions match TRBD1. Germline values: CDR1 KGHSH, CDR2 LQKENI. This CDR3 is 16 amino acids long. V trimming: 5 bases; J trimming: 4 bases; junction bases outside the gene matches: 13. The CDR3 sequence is CASSRLDRVRGYGYTF. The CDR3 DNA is TGTGCCAGCTCAAGACTAGACAGGGTACGAGGCTATGGCTACACCTTC.

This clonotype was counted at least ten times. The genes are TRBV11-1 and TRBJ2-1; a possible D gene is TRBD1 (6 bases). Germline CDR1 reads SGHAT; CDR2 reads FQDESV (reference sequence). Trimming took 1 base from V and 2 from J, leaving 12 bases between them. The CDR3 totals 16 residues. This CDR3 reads CASSLVSTGPYNEQFF. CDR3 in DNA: TGTGCCAGCAGCTTAGTCTCGACAGGTCCCTACAATGAGCAGTTCTTC.